These 22 T cell receptor beta chains came from one sample sequenced in a study of cytomegalovirus exposure and HLA in healthy donors. Vbeta (60) and Jbeta (13) primers were used in the PCR. The method was immunoSEQ multiplex PCR; TCRdb's version includes in-frame clones alone and lacks a portion of them. The sample lists roughly 100,000 clones; under 85% were seen once. Sequenced: PBMCs. These receptors came from a man aged 35-49 years in good health and CMV-seronegative.

This chain connects TRBV6-1 to TRBJ1-5; unclear D gene. The V end was cut by 4 bases, the J end by 3 bases, with 7 bases between. Per the germline V gene, CDR1 is MNHNS and CDR2 is SASEGT. CDR3 length equals 13 residues. CDR3 nucleotide sequence: TGTGCCAGCAGTGCCCGGTTCAATCAGCCCCAGCATTTT. Residues: CASSARFNQPQHF.

The chain links TRBV2 to TRBJ2-7, with 8 positions matching TRBD1. The germline CDR1 and CDR2 sequences are SNHLY and FYNNEI. The ends lost 6 bases at V and 2 bases at J; junction bases unmatched: 9. The CDR3 runs to 15 residues. CDR3 DNA: TGTGCCAGCAGGGGGCAGGGGGCTCTCCCCTACGAGCAGTACTTC. It encodes CASRGQGALPYEQYF.

For the CDR3, the DNA is TGTGCCAGTAGTGACAGGGCCAGGGATACGCAGTATTTT. Amino acid sequence: CASSDRARDTQYF. V gene TRBV19 combines with J gene TRBJ2-3; 7 nucleotides agree with TRBD1. Germline V gives CDR1 LNHDA, CDR2 SQIVND (reference sequence). This CDR3 is 13 amino acids long. Trimming took 5 bases from V and 6 from J; bases not matched to a gene: 5.

The rearrangement joins TRBV2 to TRBJ1-1, with D maybe TRBD1 (5 bases). In germline, CDR1 is SNHLY, CDR2 FYNNEI. The CDR3 runs to 14 residues. V was pared by 7 bases and J by 1 base, with 13 bases between. The CDR3 nucleotides are TGTGCCAGCAATACCAGACAGAGGAACACTGAAGCTTTCTTT. It specifies CASNTRQRNTEAFF.

The rearrangement uses TRBV14 and TRBJ1-2; D possibly corresponds to TRBD1 (6 bases). Germline assignment: CDR1 SGHDN and CDR2 FVKESK. The CDR3 is 14 residues long. The V end was cut by 4 bases, the J end by 6 bases, with 15 bases between. CDR3 DNA: TGTGCCAGCAGCCTGTGGGGGGGCCCCGATGGCTACACCTTC. Its protein product is CASSLWGGPDGYTF.

This chain connects TRBV4-3 to TRBJ2-2; TRBD1 is a possible D gene (6 bases). Germline loops: CDR1 LGHNA, CDR2 YSLEER. This CDR3 region has 15 residues. Trimming stripped 0 bases from V and 4 bases from J, with 9 bases between. Here the CDR3 reads CASSQERGSTGELFF. CDR3 in DNA: TGCGCCAGCAGCCAAGAGAGGGGGAGCACCGGGGAGCTGTTTTTT.

The V and J genes are TRBV7-9 and TRBJ2-7, with 9 bases lining up with TRBD2. V was pared by 9 bases and J by 4 bases, with 7 bases of the junction left unmatched. There are 13 residues in the CDR3. Germline values: CDR1 SEHNR, CDR2 FQNEAQ (reference sequence). The CDR3 nucleotides read TGTGCCAGTAATAGCGGGAGAAGGTACGAGCAGTACTTC. The encoded protein is CASNSGRRYEQYF.

V usage is TRBV30 and J usage is TRBJ2-7; D may be TRBD1 (6 bases). CDR3 length equals 13 residues. The V gene lost 5 bases and the J gene lost 6 bases, with 17 bases spanning the gap. The germline CDR1 and CDR2 sequences are GTSNPN and SVGIG (reference sequence). DNA for the CDR3: TGTGCCTGGGCCACCGGACAGTGGGGCGAGCAGTACTTC. It specifies CAWATGQWGEQYF.

V and J are TRBV19 and TRBJ2-3; D possibly corresponds to TRBD2 (6 bases). Germline loops: CDR1 LNHDA, CDR2 SQIVND (reference sequence). Trimming pared 4 bases from V and 5 bases from J, leaving 13 bases between. There are 14 residues in the CDR3. The CDR3 sequence: CASSRPGEVDTQYF. CDR3 DNA sequence: TGTGCCAGTAGTAGACCGGGAGAGGTAGATACGCAGTATTTT.

The rearrangement uses TRBV10-1 and TRBJ2-7; 7 nucleotides agree with TRBD1. Per the germline V gene, CDR1 is WNHNN and CDR2 is SYGVQD (reference sequence). The CDR3 has 12 residues. Trimming removed 10 bases from V and 7 bases from J; junction bases left unmatched: 10. The CDR3 region has the DNA TGCGCCACCTTTGGACAGGAAGGGGAGCAGTACTTC. Amino acid sequence: CATFGQEGEQYF.

This chain links TRBV19 with TRBJ2-1, with D possibly TRBD2 on 6 matching bases. CDR3 length: 15 residues. Trimming left V 2 bases short and J 6 bases short, with 14 bases between. Germline V gives CDR1 LNHDA, CDR2 SQIVND (reference sequence). The CDR3 here is CASSIFGGEVNEQFF. In DNA form, the CDR3 reads TGTGCCAGTAGTATATTCGGGGGAGAGGTCAATGAGCAGTTCTTC. The full variable domain, its missing parts supplied by reference TRBV19 and TRBJ2-1, is DGGITQSPKYLFRKEGQNVTLSCEQNLNHDAMYWYRQDPGQGLRLIYYSQIVNDFQKGDIAEGYSVSREKKESFPLTVTSAQKNPTAFYLCASSIFGGEVNEQFFGPGTRLTVL.

The V and J genes are TRBV19 and TRBJ2-7; D is possibly TRBD1 (6 bases). This CDR3 is built from 15 residues. Looked up from germline, CDR1 is LNHDA and CDR2 is SQIVND (reference sequence). V lost 6 bases, J lost 1 base, and 16 bases lay in between. The CDR3 DNA follows: TGTGCCAGTAGCCCTAGAAGGACAGAGTCCTACGAGCAGTACTTC. Its translation is CASSPRRTESYEQYF.

This clone was seen only a few times. The chain is built from TRBV25-1 and TRBJ2-3; weak D call: TRBD1 (5 bases). This CDR3 contains 17 residues. Trimming took 4 bases from V and 0 from J, leaving 17 bases between them. Germline CDR1 reads MGHDK; CDR2 reads SYGVNS. The CDR3 protein is CASSGDRTPLSTDTQYF. CDR3 bases: TGTGCCAGCAGTGGAGATAGGACACCCCTTAGCACAGATACGCAGTATTTT.

There are a few counts of this clone. The chain recombines TRBV27 with TRBJ2-7; 7 nucleotides align to TRBD2. The CDR3 runs 16 residues. Per the germline V gene, CDR1 is MNHEY and CDR2 is SMNVEV (reference sequence). With V trimmed by 5 bases and J by 7 bases, 17 bases remained unmatched. CDR3 sequence reads: CASSPGLADLWGEQYF. The CDR3 DNA reads as TGTGCCAGCAGTCCCGGCCTAGCGGACCTTTGGGGGGAGCAGTACTTC.

The chain joins TRBV27 to TRBJ2-2, with 14 bases that match TRBD2. Trimming took 5 bases from V and 4 from J; bases not matched to a gene: 12. Germline V gene sequence: CDR1 MNHEY, CDR2 SMNVEV (reference sequence). This CDR3 comprises 19 residues. The CDR3 here is CASSPRLAGGFVSTGELFF. The CDR3 DNA reads as TGTGCCAGCAGTCCCCGACTAGCGGGGGGGTTTGTAAGCACCGGGGAGCTGTTTTTT.

This sequence joins TRBV7-6 and TRBJ2-7; tentative D call: TRBD1 (7 bases). This CDR3 has 14 residues. Trimming pared 1 base from V and 5 bases from J, leaving 12 bases between. Germline CDR1 is SGHVS and CDR2 is FNYEAQ. The CDR3 is CASSLEAGGHEQYF. CDR3 nucleotides: TGTGCCAGCAGCTTAGAGGCAGGGGGGCACGAGCAGTACTTC.

As DNA, the CDR3 is TGTGCCAGCAGTGACTGGGACTTTTCGGGACGCCGCTACGAGCAGTACTTC. Its translation is CASSDWDFSGRRYEQYF. The chain employs TRBV6-1 and TRBJ2-7; tentatively, D is TRBD2 (6 bases). CDR3 length: 17 amino acids. In germline, CDR1 is MNHNS, CDR2 SASEGT. V was clipped by 3 bases and J by 3 bases, with 21 bases between them.

CDR3: CASSISRWGRESSTDTQYF. The CDR3 DNA follows: TGTGCCAGTAGTATTAGCCGCTGGGGCCGAGAATCTAGCACAGATACGCAGTATTTT. This chain links TRBV19 with TRBJ2-3, with D tentatively TRBD1 (5 bases). CDR1 LNHDA and CDR2 SQIVND come from the germline V gene (reference sequence). Trimming took off 3 bases at V and 0 bases at J, with 22 bases between the two ends. The CDR3 runs to 19 residues.

The V and J genes are TRBV28 and TRBJ1-2, with a possible D match to TRBD1 (5 bases). The CDR3 totals 15 residues. Germline-derived CDR1 and CDR2 are MDHEN and SYDVKM. Trimming left V 11 bases short and J 5 bases short, with 24 bases between. CDR3 region: CACLSRDLRGYGYTF. For the CDR3, the DNA is TGTGCCTGCTTATCCAGGGACTTGAGGGGTTATGGCTACACCTTC.

This clone was found once. The chain uses TRBV7-9 and TRBJ2-3; the match to TRBD1 covers 7 bases. The CDR3 covers 16 residues. The ends lost 5 bases at V and 1 base at J; junction bases unmatched: 9. Germline V gene data show CDR1 as SEHNR and CDR2 as FQNEAQ (reference sequence). The CDR3 DNA is TGTGCCAGCAGCCTCGGCGGGCAGGGGGGCACAGATACGCAGTATTTT. This codes for CASSLGGQGGTDTQYF.

A single count supports this clone. The chain's CDR3 is CASSALSSGRGEQYF. DNA for the CDR3: TGTGCCAGCAGTGCCCTCTCTAGCGGGAGGGGCGAGCAGTACTTC. V usage is TRBV6-1 and J usage is TRBJ2-7, with 12 bases aligning to TRBD2. The V and J ends lost 4 bases and 6 bases, in that order; junction bases with no gene match: 7. In germline, CDR1 is MNHNS, CDR2 SASEGT. This CDR3 is built from 15 residues.

V usage is TRBV2 and J usage is TRBJ2-7; 8 bases map to TRBD1. The germline V gene has CDR1 SNHLY and CDR2 FYNNEI. The CDR3 spans 14 residues. V was clipped by 7 bases and J by 0 bases; unmatched bases: 5. CDR3 nucleotide sequence: TGTGCCAGCACTTCCGGGACAGGCTCCTACGAGCAGTACTTC. The encoded protein is CASTSGTGSYEQYF.